A selection of T cell receptor beta chains follows, all from one sample in a study of identical twins. TCRdb reprocessed the 5' RACE reads with MiXCR, giving one entry per CDR3 protein. Of under 1 million distinct CDR3 sequences listed, about 12% were seen once; the top ten hold around 1.5%. This same sample was also part of a study on yellow fever vaccine responses in identical twins.

The source material was PBMCs. The receptor set was obtained from a woman in her late teens or twenties in good health. CDR3s include the opening cysteine and the closing phenylalanine or tryptophan. Fields, in order: V gene, clone size, D gene, J gene, CDR3 DNA, CDR3 protein. The D gene is left open where the match is weak. A row's size may be missing; if present it is once, few, many or a size class.

TRBV25-1	many	NA	TRBJ1-2	TGTGCCAGCAGTGGCACGGAGGGTCGGGGCTACACCTTC	CASSGTEGRGYTF
TRBV5-6	few	NA	TRBJ1-4	TGTGCCAGCAGCATAGGGGGTCCAAGCGGGCTGTTTTTT	CASSIGGPSGLFF
TRBV4-1	NA	NA	TRBJ1-6	TGCGCCAGCAGCCAAGTTTTAGGGGACTTTTCACCCCTCCACTTT	CASSQVLGDFSPLHF
TRBV24-1	few	NA	TRBJ1-5	TGTGCCACCAGTGAACAGAGCAATCAGCCCCAGCATTTT	CATSEQSNQPQHF
TRBV3-1	many	TRBD1	TRBJ1-6	TGTGCCAGCAGCCAAGGGAACAGGGGCAATTCACCCCTCCACTTT	CASSQGNRGNSPLHF
TRBV7-8	few	NA	TRBJ2-2	TGTGCCAGCAGCTTTGGGGCCGTGAACACCGGGGAGCTGTTTTTT	CASSFGAVNTGELFF
TRBV6-1	few	NA	TRBJ2-1	TGTGCCAGCTTCAGTGGTGAGCAGTTCTTC	CASFSGEQFF
TRBV5-1	few	NA	TRBJ2-2	TGCGCCAGCAGCTTGGGGGGAACTACCGTTCGTACCACCGGGGAGCTGTTTTTT	CASSLGGTTVRTTGELFF
TRBV11-2	few	NA	TRBJ2-1	TGTGCCAGCAGCTTAAGTCTAGCCGAAGCCTGGAATGAGCAGTTCTTC	CASSLSLAEAWNEQFF
TRBV10-3	NA	TRBD1	TRBJ2-5	TGTGCCGTTAGACAGGGGGGGGAAGAGACCCAGTACTTC	CAVRQGGEETQYF
TRBV19	few	TRBD2	TRBJ2-3	TGTGCCAGTAGTATATTACTAGCGAGAGATACGCAGTATTTT	CASSILLARDTQYF
TRBV2	few	TRBD2	TRBJ2-3	TGTGCCAGCAGAGAAACTAGCGGGAGGGCCGATACGCAGTATTTT	CASRETSGRADTQYF
TRBV20-1	few	NA	TRBJ1-1	TGCAGTGCTAGATCGCCCAGGGGCATGAACACTGAAGCTTTCTTT	CSARSPRGMNTEAFF
TRBV7-8	many	TRBD1	TRBJ2-3	TGTGCCAGCAGTTCCCGACAGGGGGGCACAGATACGCAGTATTTT	CASSSRQGGTDTQYF
TRBV7-2	many	NA	TRBJ1-1	TGTGCCAGCAGCTTAGGCAGGGAATCGACTGAAGCTTTCTTT	CASSLGRESTEAFF
TRBV12-3/TRBV12-4	NA	NA	TRBJ2-7	TGTGCCAGCAGTTTGGTGGCGAGCTCCTACGAGCAGTACTTC	CASSLVASSYEQYF
TRBV7-3	few	NA	TRBJ2-1	TGTGCCAGCAGCTCGCACAGGGAAAGGGGACAGTTCTTC	CASSSHRERGQFF
TRBV5-8	few	NA	TRBJ2-2	TGTGCCAGCAGCCCCCGGGAGAGATTCTTCGCCGGGGAGCTGTTTTTT	CASSPRERFFAGELFF
TRBV10-3	few	NA	TRBJ2-1	TGTGCCATGTCCGGGACGGGGCGGGATCACGATGAGCAGTTCTTC	CAMSGTGRDHDEQFF
TRBV12-3/TRBV12-4	few	TRBD1	TRBJ1-1	TGTGCCAGCAGAAAGGGACAGGCGGACACTGAAGCTTTCTTT	CASRKGQADTEAFF
TRBV10-3	NA	NA	TRBJ2-7	TGTGCCATCAGCCAGGGACAACTCTACGAGCAGTACTTC	CAISQGQLYEQYF
TRBV4-1	NA	NA	TRBJ2-5	TGCGCCAGCAGCCAAGAGAGTCGGGTCGGTGCAGAGACCCAGTACTTC	CASSQESRVGAETQYF
TRBV2	many	NA	TRBJ1-1	TGTGCCAGCAGCGCAGGACAGCCGAACACTGAAGCTTTCTTT	CASSAGQPNTEAFF
TRBV27	NA	NA	TRBJ2-2	TGTGCCAGCAGTAGAGGCGGGGGCCTTTACACCGGGGAGCTGTTTTTT	CASSRGGGLYTGELFF
TRBV5-1	many	TRBD2	TRBJ2-3	TGCGCCAGCAGTCGGGGGGAGGGCCAGGACACAGATACGCAGTATTTT	CASSRGEGQDTDTQYF
TRBV20-1	few	NA	TRBJ2-5	TGCAGTGCTAGCTTCAGGGCCCAGTACTTC	CSASFRAQYF
TRBV5-1	many	TRBD2	TRBJ2-3	TGCGCCAGCAGCTTAGGCGGGAGGACCACAGATACGCAGTATTTT	CASSLGGRTTDTQYF
TRBV19	few	TRBD1	TRBJ2-7	TGTGCCAGTAGTACTTCGGGACAGACCTACGAGCAGTACTTC	CASSTSGQTYEQYF
TRBV4-1	NA	NA	TRBJ2-3	TGCGCCAGCAGCCAAGATTTGAGGGGCACAGATACGCAGTATTTT	CASSQDLRGTDTQYF